This T cell receptor (beta chain) is drawn from a study of T-cell memory formation after mild COVID-19. This clonotype was picked up many times. The antigen remains unidentified. The authors produced TCR alpha and TCR beta cDNA libraries with sample barcodes and UMIs by 5'RACE using constant-segment primers. A single record per CDR3 protein comes from TCRdb applying MiXCR to the 5' RACE reads. The sample lists approximately 260,000 distinct CDR3 sequences; approximately 16% were seen once. Study findings and constraints: Clones that shrank (day 15 to 85) were balanced CD4/CD8, whereas later expanders leaned CD4+.

CDR1 and CDR2 from the germline V gene are DFQATT and SNEGSKA (reference sequence). The germline V and J ends were trimmed by 0 bases and 2 bases, with 13 bases remaining between them. This CDR3 contains 15 residues. Sequences were obtained from PBMCs or a T cell subset sorted from them (not recorded which). The gene calls are TRBV20-1 and TRBJ2-5, with TRBD1 as a possible D gene (6 bases). The clonotype comes from a man aged 18-30 years who had mild COVID-19 (a few samples of this study predate the infection). Cell type and time point are not known. Here the CDR3 DNA reads TGCAGTGCTAGAGATATGACAGGTGGACAAGAGACCCAGTACTTC. Amino acid sequence: CSARDMTGGQETQYF.